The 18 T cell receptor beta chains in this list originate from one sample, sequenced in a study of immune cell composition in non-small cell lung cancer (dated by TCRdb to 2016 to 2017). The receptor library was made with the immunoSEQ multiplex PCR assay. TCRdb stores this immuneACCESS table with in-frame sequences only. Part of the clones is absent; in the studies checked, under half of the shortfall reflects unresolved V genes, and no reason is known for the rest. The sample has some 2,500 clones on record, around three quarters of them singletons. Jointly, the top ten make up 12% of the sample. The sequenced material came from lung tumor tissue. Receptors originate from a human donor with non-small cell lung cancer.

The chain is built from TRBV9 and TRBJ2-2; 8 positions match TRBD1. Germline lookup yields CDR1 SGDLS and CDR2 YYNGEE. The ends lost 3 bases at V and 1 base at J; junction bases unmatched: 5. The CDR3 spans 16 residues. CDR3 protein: CASSATGTGNTGELFF. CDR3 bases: TGTGCCAGCAGCGCAACCGGGACAGGGAACACCGGGGAGCTGTTTTTT.

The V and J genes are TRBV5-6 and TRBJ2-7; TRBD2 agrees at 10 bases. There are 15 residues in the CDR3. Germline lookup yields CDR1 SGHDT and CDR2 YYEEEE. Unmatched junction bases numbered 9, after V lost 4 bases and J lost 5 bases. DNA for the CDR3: TGTGCCAGCAGCGTACTTAGCGGGGGGACCAACGAGCAGTACTTC. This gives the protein CASSVLSGGTNEQYF.

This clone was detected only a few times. CDR3 nucleotide sequence: TGTGCCAGTCGGACAGCCTCGAATCAAAAACTGTTTTTT. Its translation is CASRTASNQKLFF. This chain links TRBV28 with TRBJ1-4; D perhaps matches TRBD1 (6 bases). The length of the CDR3 is 13 residues. Germline CDR1 MDHEN, CDR2 SYDVKM. V lost 9 bases and J lost 9, with 17 bases in between.

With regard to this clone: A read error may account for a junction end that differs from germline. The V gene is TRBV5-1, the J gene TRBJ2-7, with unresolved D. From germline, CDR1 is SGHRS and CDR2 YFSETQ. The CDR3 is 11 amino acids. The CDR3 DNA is TGTGCCAGCAGCTCCAGATTCGAGCAGTACTTC. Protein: CASSSRFEQYF.

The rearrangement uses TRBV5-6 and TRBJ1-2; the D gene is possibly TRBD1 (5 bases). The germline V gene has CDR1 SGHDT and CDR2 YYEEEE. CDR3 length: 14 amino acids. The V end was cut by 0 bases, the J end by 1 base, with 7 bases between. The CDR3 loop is CASSLDGGNYGYTF. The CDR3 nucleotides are TGTGCCAGCAGCTTGGACGGGGGTAACTATGGCTACACCTTC.

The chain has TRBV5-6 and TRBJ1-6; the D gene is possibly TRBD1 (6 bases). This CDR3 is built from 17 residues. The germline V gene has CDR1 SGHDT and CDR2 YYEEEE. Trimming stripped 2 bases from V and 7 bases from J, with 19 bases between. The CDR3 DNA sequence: TGTGCCAGCAGCTTCCTACAGGGAGATAGTGGAAATTCACCCCTCCACTTT. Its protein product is CASSFLQGDSGNSPLHF.

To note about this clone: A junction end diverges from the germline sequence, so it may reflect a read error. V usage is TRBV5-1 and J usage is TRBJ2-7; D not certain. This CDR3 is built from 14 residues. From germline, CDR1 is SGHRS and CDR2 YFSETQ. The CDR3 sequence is CASSLQDTSSEQYF. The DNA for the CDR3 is TGCGCCAGCAGCTTGCAAGACACCTCCTCCGAGCAGTACTTC.

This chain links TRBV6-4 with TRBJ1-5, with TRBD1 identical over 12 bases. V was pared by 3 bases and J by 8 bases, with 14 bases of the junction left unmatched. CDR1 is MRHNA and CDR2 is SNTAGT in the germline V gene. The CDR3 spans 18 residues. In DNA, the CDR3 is TGTGCCAGCAGTGAGCATCCGGGACAGGGGGCGCCGGGGGAGCCCCAGCATTTT. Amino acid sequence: CASSEHPGQGAPGEPQHF.

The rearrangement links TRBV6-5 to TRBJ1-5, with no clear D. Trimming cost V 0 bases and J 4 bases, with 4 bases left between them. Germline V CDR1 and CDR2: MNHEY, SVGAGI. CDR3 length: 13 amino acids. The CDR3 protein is CASSYSINQPQHF. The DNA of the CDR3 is TGTGCCAGCAGTTACTCTATAAATCAGCCCCAGCATTTT.

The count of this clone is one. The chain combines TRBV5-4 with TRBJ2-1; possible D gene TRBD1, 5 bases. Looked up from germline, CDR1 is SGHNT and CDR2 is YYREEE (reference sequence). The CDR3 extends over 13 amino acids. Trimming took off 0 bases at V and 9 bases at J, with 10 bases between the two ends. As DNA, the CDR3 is TGTGCCAGCAGCTTGGCACAGGAAGCTGAGCAGTTCTTC. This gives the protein CASSLAQEAEQFF.

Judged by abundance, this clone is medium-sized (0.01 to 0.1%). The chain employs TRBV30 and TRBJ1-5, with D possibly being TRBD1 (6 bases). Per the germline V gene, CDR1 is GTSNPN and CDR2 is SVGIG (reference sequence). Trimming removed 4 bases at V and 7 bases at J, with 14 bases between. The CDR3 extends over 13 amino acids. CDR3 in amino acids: CAWNAGDLQPQHF. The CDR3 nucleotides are TGTGCCTGGAATGCAGGGGACCTCCAGCCCCAGCATTTT.

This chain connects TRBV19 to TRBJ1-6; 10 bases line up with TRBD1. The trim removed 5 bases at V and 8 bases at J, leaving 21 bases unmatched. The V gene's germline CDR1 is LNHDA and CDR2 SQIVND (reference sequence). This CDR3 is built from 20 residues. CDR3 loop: CASSLAGTGVRTELYSPLHF. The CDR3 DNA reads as TGTGCCAGTAGTCTTGCCGGGACAGGGGTTCGGACGGAATTATATTCACCCCTCCACTTT.

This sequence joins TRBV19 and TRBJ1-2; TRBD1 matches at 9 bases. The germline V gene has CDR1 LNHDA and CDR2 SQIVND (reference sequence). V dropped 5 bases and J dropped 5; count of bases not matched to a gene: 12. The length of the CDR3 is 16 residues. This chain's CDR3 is CASSYKPSGTGYGYTF. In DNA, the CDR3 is TGTGCCAGTAGTTATAAACCTTCCGGGACAGGGTATGGCTACACCTTC.

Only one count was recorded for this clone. CDR3 loop: CASILDRNMNTEAFF. CDR3 nucleotides: TGTGCCAGCATCTTGGACAGAAACATGAACACTGAAGCTTTCTTT. This chain links TRBV6-5 with TRBJ1-1; possible D gene TRBD1, 6 bases. Between the trimmed V and J ends, which lost 7 bases and 0 bases, there was a span of 15 bases. CDR3 length: 15 residues. The germline V gene has CDR1 MNHEY and CDR2 SVGAGI.

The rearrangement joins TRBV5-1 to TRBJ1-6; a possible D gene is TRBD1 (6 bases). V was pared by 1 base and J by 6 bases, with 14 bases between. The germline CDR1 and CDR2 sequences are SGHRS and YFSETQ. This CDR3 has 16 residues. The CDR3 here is CASSLLGALSNSPLHF. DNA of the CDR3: TGCGCCAGCAGCTTGTTGGGGGCATTAAGTAATTCACCCCTCCACTTT.

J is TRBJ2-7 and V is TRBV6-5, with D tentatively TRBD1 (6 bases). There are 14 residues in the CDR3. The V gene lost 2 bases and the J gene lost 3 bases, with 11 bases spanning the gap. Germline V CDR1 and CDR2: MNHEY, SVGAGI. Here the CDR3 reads CASSYVGGDYEQYF. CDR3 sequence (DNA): TGTGCCAGCAGTTACGTAGGGGGTGACTACGAGCAGTACTTC.

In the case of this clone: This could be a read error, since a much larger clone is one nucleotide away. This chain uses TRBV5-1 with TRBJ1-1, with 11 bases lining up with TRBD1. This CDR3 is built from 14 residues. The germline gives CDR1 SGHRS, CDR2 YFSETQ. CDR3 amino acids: CANSLGTGGTEAFF. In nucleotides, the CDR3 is TGCGCCAACAGCTTGGGGACAGGGGGCACTGAAGCTTTCTTT. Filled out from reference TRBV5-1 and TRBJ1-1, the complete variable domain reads KAGVTQTPRYLIKTRGQQVTLSCSPISGHRSVSWYQQTPGQGLQFLFEYFSETQRNKGNFPGRFSGRQFSNSRSEMNVSTLELGDSALYLCANSLGTGGTEAFFGQGTRLTVV.

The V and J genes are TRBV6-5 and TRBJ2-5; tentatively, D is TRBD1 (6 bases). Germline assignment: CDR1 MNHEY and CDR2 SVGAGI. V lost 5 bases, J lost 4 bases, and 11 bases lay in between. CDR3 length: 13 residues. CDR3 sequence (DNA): TGTGCCAGCAGTCCTCAGGGGCCAGAGACCCAGTACTTC. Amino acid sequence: CASSPQGPETQYF.